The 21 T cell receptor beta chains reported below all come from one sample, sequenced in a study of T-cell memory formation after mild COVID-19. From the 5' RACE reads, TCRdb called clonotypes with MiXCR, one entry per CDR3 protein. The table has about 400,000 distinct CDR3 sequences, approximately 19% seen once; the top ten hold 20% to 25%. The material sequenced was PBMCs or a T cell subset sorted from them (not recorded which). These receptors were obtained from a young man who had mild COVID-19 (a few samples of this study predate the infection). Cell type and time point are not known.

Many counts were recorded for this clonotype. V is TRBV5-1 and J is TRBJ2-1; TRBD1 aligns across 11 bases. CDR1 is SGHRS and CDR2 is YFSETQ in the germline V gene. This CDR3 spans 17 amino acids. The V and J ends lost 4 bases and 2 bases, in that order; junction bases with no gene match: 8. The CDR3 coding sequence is TGCGCCAGCAGCACTGGACAGGGGGCGTCCCCCTACAATGAGCAGTTCTTC. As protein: CASSTGQGASPYNEQFF.

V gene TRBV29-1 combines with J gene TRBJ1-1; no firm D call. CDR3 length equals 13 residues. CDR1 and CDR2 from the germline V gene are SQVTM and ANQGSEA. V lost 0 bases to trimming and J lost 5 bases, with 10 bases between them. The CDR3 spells CSVEDHGKTEAFF. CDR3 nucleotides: TGCAGCGTTGAAGATCATGGGAAAACTGAAGCTTTCTTT.

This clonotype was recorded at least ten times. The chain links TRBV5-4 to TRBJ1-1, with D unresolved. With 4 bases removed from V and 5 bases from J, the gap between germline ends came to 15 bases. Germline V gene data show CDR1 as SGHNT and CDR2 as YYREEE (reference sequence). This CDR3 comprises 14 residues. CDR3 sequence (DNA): TGTGCCAGCAGCCGAGCGTCGGATTATACTGAAGCTTTCTTT. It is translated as CASSRASDYTEAFF.

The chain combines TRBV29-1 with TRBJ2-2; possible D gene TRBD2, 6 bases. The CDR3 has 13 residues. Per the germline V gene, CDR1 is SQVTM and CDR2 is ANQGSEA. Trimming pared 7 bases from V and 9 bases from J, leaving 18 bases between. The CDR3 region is CSAIWREQRELFF. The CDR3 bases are TGCAGCGCCATTTGGAGGGAGCAAAGGGAGCTGTTTTTT.

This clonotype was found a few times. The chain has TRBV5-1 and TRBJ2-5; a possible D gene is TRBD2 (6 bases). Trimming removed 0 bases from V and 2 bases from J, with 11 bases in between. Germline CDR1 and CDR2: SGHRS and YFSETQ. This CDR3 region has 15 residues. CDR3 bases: TGCGCCAGCAGCTTGGGCGCGGGGAGGCAAGAGACCCAGTACTTC. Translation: CASSLGAGRQETQYF.

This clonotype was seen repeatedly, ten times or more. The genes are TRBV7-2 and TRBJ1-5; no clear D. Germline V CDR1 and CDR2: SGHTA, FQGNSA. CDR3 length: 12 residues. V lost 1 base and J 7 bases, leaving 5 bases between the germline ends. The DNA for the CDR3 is TGTGCCAGCAGCTTAGGGGTACAGCCCCAGCATTTT. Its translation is CASSLGVQPQHF.

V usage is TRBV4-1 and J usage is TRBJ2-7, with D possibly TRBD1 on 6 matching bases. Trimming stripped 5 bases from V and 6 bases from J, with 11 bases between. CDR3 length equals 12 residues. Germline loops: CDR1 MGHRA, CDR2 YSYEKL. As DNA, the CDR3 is TGCGCCAGCAGCGTACAGGGAAGCGAGCAGTACTTC. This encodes CASSVQGSEQYF.

CDR3 bases: TGTGCCAGCAGCATGGGACACAATCAGCCCCAGCATTTT. Its translation: CASSMGHNQPQHF. The chain has TRBV7-2 and TRBJ1-5; weak D call: TRBD1 (6 bases). CDR1 SGHTA and CDR2 FQGNSA come from the germline V gene. Trimming shortened V by 5 bases and J by 3 bases, and 8 bases separated the two germline ends. The CDR3 covers 13 residues.

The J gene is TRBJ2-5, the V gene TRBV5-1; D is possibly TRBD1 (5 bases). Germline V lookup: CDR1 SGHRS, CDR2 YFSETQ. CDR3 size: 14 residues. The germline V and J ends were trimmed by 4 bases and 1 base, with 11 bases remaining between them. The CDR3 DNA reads TGCGCCAGCAGCCGAGAAGGGGTCCAAGAGACCCAGTACTTC. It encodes CASSREGVQETQYF.

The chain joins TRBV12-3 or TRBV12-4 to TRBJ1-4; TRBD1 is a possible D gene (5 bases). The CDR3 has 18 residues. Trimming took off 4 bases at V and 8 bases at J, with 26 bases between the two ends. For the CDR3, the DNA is TGTGCCAGCAGTTCCCCCCGCCTACAGGCGGGTAGTTGGGAAAAACTGTTTTTT. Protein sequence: CASSSPRLQAGSWEKLFF.

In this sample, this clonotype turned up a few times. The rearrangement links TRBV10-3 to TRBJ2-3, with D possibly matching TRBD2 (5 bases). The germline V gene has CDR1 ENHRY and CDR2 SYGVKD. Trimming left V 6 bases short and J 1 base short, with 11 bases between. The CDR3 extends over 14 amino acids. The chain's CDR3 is CAIRPRTGTDTQYF. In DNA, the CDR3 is TGTGCCATCAGACCGCGGACTGGCACAGATACGCAGTATTTT.

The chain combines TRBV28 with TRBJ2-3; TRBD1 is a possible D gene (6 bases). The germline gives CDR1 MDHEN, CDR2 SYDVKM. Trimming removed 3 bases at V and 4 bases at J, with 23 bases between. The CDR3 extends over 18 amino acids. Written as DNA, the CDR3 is TGTGCCAGCAGTTTCCCCACTCGGACAGAGATCATGCCAGATACGCAGTATTTT. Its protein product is CASSFPTRTEIMPDTQYF.

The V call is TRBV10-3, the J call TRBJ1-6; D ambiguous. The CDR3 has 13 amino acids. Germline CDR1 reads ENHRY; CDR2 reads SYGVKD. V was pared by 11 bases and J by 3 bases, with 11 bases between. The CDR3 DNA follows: TGTGCCCTCTCCAGCGACTATAATTCACCCCTCCACTTT. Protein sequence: CALSSDYNSPLHF.

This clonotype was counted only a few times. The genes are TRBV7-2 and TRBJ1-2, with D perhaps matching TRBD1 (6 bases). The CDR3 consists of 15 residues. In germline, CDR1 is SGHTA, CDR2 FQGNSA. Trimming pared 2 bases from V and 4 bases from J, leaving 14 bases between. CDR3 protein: CASSLYEDSSYGYTF. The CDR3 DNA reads TGTGCCAGCAGCTTATATGAGGACAGCTCCTATGGCTACACCTTC.

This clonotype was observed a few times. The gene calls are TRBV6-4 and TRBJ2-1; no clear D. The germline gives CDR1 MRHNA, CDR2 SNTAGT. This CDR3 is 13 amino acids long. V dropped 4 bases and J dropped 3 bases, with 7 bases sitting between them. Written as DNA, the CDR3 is TGTGCCAGCAGTGCTTTTTTCTACAATGAGCAGTTCTTC. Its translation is CASSAFFYNEQFF.

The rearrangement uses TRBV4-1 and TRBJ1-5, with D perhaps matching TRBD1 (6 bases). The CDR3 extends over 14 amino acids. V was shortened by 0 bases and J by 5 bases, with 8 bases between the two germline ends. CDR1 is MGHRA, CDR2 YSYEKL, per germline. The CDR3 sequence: CASSQDQGYQPQHF. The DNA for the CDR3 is TGCGCCAGCAGCCAAGATCAGGGGTATCAGCCCCAGCATTTT.

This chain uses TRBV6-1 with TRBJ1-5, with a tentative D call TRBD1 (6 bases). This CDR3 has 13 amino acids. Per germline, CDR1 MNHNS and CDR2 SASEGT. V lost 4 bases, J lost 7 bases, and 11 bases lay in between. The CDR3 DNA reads TGTGCCAGCAGTGGGCACAGGGCCCAGCCCCAGCATTTT. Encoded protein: CASSGHRAQPQHF.

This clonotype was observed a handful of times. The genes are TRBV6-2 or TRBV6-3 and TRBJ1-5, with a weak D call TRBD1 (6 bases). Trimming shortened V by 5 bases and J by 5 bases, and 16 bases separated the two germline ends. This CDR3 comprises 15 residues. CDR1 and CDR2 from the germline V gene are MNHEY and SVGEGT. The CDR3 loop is CASSAEGGGYQPQHF. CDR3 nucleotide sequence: TGTGCCAGCAGTGCGGAGGGGGGAGGATATCAGCCCCAGCATTTT.

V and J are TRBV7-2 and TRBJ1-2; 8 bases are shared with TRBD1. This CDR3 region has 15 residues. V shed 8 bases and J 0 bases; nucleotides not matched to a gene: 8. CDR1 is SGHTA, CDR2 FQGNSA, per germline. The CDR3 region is CASEPGGLPNYGYTF. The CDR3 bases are TGTGCCAGCGAACCAGGGGGCTTACCTAACTATGGCTACACCTTC. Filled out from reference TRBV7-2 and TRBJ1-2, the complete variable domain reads GAGVSQSPSNKVTEKGKDVELRCDPISGHTALYWYRQSLGQGLEFLIYFQGNSAPDKSGLPSDRFSAERTGGSVSTLTIQRTQQEDSAVYLCASEPGGLPNYGYTFGSGTRLTVV.

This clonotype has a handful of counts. The CDR3, as DNA: TGTGCCAGCAGCCCCCTCGGGGCTCCCGTACCCAATGAGCAGTTCTTC. Translation: CASSPLGAPVPNEQFF. The chain uses TRBV7-9 and TRBJ2-1; D might be TRBD1 or TRBD2, each matching 5 bases. The V and J ends lost 5 bases and 6 bases respectively, with 20 bases between them. CDR1 SEHNR and CDR2 FQNEAQ come from the germline V gene (reference sequence). This CDR3 is 16 amino acids long.

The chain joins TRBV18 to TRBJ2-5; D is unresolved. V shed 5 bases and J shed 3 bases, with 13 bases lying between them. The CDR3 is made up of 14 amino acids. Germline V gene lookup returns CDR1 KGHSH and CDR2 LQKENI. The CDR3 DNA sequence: TGTGCCAGCTCATCATCGATGGCGGAAGAGACCCAGTACTTC. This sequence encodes CASSSSMAEETQYF.